Listed here are 16 T cell receptor beta chains from one sample, sequenced in a study of T cell repertoires in aging, cancer and after chemotherapy. Multiplex touch-down PCR with TRB-A/B primers amplified rearranged V-D-J TRB sequences. From the multiplex PCR reads, TCRdb called clonotypes with MiXCR, one entry per CDR3 protein. The table lists under 5,000 distinct CDR3 sequences, 20% of them singletons. Peripheral blood genomic DNA, not sorted cells or RNA, was the template. The sequenced sample consisted of blood. These receptors all come from a human donor in good health. The donor label of this sample is uncertain.

This clonotype has just a few counts. The gene calls are TRBV24-1 and TRBJ2-1; D might be TRBD2 (5 bases). The V end lost 5 bases, the J end lost 5 bases, and 15 bases lay between the germline ends. Germline lookup yields CDR1 KGHDR and CDR2 SFDVKD. CDR3 length: 15 residues. Here the CDR3 reads CATSASAEVNNEQFF. The DNA for the CDR3 is TGTGCCACCAGTGCGAGTGCGGAGGTCAACAATGAGCAGTTCTTC.

Notes on this clonotype: A much larger clone is a single base away; this may be a read error. Likely a read error: the CDR3 ends without its conserved phenylalanine or tryptophan. The rearrangement uses TRBV6-6 and TRBJ2-7; D is undetermined. The CDR3 totals 14 residues. CDR1 is MNHNY and CDR2 is SVGAGI in the germline V gene (reference sequence). V gave up 2 bases and J gave up 1 base, with 9 bases separating them. This CDR3 is CASSYMDLSYEQYS. CDR3 DNA: TGTGCCAGCAGTTACATGGACCTATCCTACGAGCAGTACTCC.

This clonotype is labeled medium-sized. The chain employs TRBV6-5 and TRBJ1-1; TRBD1 might be the D (6 bases). The CDR3 sequence is 14 residues long. CDR1 and CDR2 from the germline V gene are MNHEY and SVGAGI. V shed 2 bases and J shed 4 bases, with 11 bases lying between them. The CDR3 reads CASSYTGKVTEAFF. In nucleotides, the CDR3 is TGTGCCAGCAGTTACACAGGGAAGGTCACTGAAGCTTTCTTT.

This clonotype counts as medium-sized. The rearrangement uses TRBV6-5 and TRBJ2-1, with D perhaps matching TRBD2 (6 bases). V was pared by 0 bases and J by 4 bases, with 16 bases between. The CDR3 is 17 residues long. The germline CDR1 and CDR2 sequences are MNHEY and SVGAGI. The CDR3 sequence: CASSYSPLAGIYNEQFF. DNA of the CDR3: TGTGCCAGCAGTTACTCGCCTCTCGCGGGGATATACAATGAGCAGTTCTTC.

This clonotype is medium-sized in the sample. V and J are TRBV15 and TRBJ1-1; TRBD1 might be the D (5 bases). Trimming removed 3 bases from V and 0 bases from J, with 8 bases in between. There are 14 residues in the CDR3. Germline-derived CDR1 and CDR2 are LNHNV and YYDKDF (reference sequence). CDR3 residues: CATSRDKMNTEAFF. CDR3 coding DNA: TGTGCCACCAGCAGGGACAAGATGAACACTGAAGCTTTCTTT.

This clonotype is classed as medium-sized. This chain connects TRBV5-1 to TRBJ2-3; 8 bases are a match to TRBD2. J gave up 2 bases and V 1 base, and 9 bases lay outside the gene matches. The germline V gene encodes CDR1 SGHRS and CDR2 YFSETQ. CDR3 length: 17 residues. CDR3 region: CASSLLRTGGNTDTQYF. DNA for the CDR3: TGCGCCAGCAGCTTGTTGAGAACGGGAGGGAACACAGATACGCAGTATTTT. The variable domain in full, completed from reference TRBV5-1 and TRBJ2-3, reads KAGVTQTPRYLIKTRGQQVTLSCSPISGHRSVSWYQQTPGQGLQFLFEYFSETQRNKGNFPGRFSGRQFSNSRSEMNVSTLELGDSALYLCASSLLRTGGNTDTQYFGPGTRLTVL.

Only a few counts were recorded for this clonotype. The chain couples TRBV12-3 or TRBV12-4 to TRBJ2-3; the match to TRBD1 covers 8 bases. The CDR3 consists of 15 residues. With 6 bases clipped from V and 3 bases from J, the junction kept 8 bases outside the gene matches. The CDR3 DNA sequence: TGTGCCAGCAGAGACGGACAGGGTTTGACAGATACGCAGTATTTT. Translating gives CASRDGQGLTDTQYF.

The chain couples TRBV7-6 to TRBJ2-7; 11 bases agree with TRBD2. The CDR3 has 15 residues. Germline lookup yields CDR1 SGHVS and CDR2 FNYEAQ. V was pared by 5 bases and J by 1 base, with 4 bases of the junction left unmatched. CDR3 sequence reads: CASSSSGGASYEQYF. CDR3 coding DNA: TGTGCCAGCAGCAGTAGCGGGGGGGCATCCTACGAGCAGTACTTC.

This clonotype is judged medium-sized. J is TRBJ2-3 and V is TRBV7-2, with a weak D call TRBD1 (6 bases). This CDR3 spans 15 amino acids. The V gene lost 1 base and the J gene lost 2 bases, with 10 bases spanning the gap. Germline values: CDR1 SGHTA, CDR2 FQGNSA. The CDR3 nucleotides read TGTGCCAGCAGCTTAGGGGGGCTTTCCACAGATACGCAGTATTTT. Protein: CASSLGGLSTDTQYF.

In its sample, this clonotype is medium-sized. The chain joins TRBV15 to TRBJ1-1; D uncertain. The V gene lost 1 base and the J gene lost 6 bases, with 9 bases spanning the gap. Germline V gives CDR1 LNHNV, CDR2 YYDKDF (reference sequence). This CDR3 comprises 13 residues. CDR3 bases: TGTGCCACCAGCAGAGGATATGGGGCTGAAGCTTTCTTT. Translated, it gives CATSRGYGAEAFF.

The chain couples TRBV6-5 to TRBJ1-4; TRBD1 is a possible D gene (5 bases). Between the trimmed V and J ends, which lost 5 bases and 7 bases, there was a span of 11 bases. Per the germline V gene, CDR1 is MNHEY and CDR2 is SVGAGI. This CDR3 is built from 13 residues. The CDR3 DNA follows: TGTGCCAGCAGTGCCAGGGCCGGTGAAAAACTGTTTTTT. Amino acids: CASSARAGEKLFF.

J is TRBJ2-1 and V is TRBV19; tentatively, D is TRBD1 or TRBD2 (5 bases each). Per the germline V gene, CDR1 is LNHDA and CDR2 is SQIVND (reference sequence). CDR3 length: 15 amino acids. V shed 2 bases and J shed 1 base, with 9 bases lying between them. DNA of the CDR3: TGTGCCAGTAGTATAAGGGGCGGGTCCTACAATGAGCAGTTCTTC. Translated: CASSIRGGSYNEQFF. The variable domain in full, completed from reference TRBV19 and TRBJ2-1, reads DGGITQSPKYLFRKEGQNVTLSCEQNLNHDAMYWYRQDPGQGLRLIYYSQIVNDFQKGDIAEGYSVSREKKESFPLTVTSAQKNPTAFYLCASSIRGGSYNEQFFGPGTRLTVL.

In this sample, this clonotype is medium-sized. The chain carries TRBV10-1 and TRBJ2-3; tentatively, D is TRBD1 (5 bases). The length of the CDR3 is 14 residues. The ends were cut back, 3 bases at V and 1 base at J, with 8 bases in the middle. Germline V lookup: CDR1 WNHNN, CDR2 SYGVQD (reference sequence). In nucleotides, the CDR3 is TGCGCCAGCAGTGATTCCAGGGGCACAGATACGCAGTATTTT. Its translation is CASSDSRGTDTQYF.

This clonotype is labeled as medium-sized. The J gene is TRBJ2-5, the V gene TRBV7-6; 8 bases map to TRBD2. There are 18 residues in the CDR3. Germline loops: CDR1 SGHVS, CDR2 FNYEAQ. The V gene end was trimmed by 1 base and the J gene end by 1 base; junction bases not matched to a gene: 11. The CDR3 here is CASSLVGKERGFQETQYF. CDR3 sequence (DNA): TGTGCCAGCAGCTTAGTGGGTAAGGAGCGGGGGTTCCAAGAGACCCAGTACTTC.

This clonotype is medium-sized by share. The chain recombines TRBV6-6 with TRBJ2-7; no clear D. Per germline, CDR1 MNHNY and CDR2 SVGAGI (reference sequence). The CDR3 covers 11 residues. Trimming shortened V by 5 bases and J by 4 bases, and 6 bases separated the two germline ends. The CDR3 nucleotides read TGTGCCAGCAGTCTAGTTTACGAGCAGTACTTC. This gives the protein CASSLVYEQYF.

This chain links TRBV7-2 with TRBJ2-7; perhaps TRBD2 as D (6 bases). The CDR3 runs to 19 residues. V was trimmed by 1 base and J by 4 bases, leaving 26 bases between them. Per germline, CDR1 SGHTA and CDR2 FQGNSA. CDR3 region: CASSLVPGLLRLGKYEQYF. The CDR3 coding sequence is TGTGCCAGCAGCTTAGTCCCGGGTCTTTTGCGACTAGGGAAATACGAGCAGTACTTC. Filled out from reference TRBV7-2 and TRBJ2-7, the complete variable domain reads GAGVSQSPSNKVTEKGKDVELRCDPISGHTALYWYRQSLGQGLEFLIYFQGNSAPDKSGLPSDRFSAERTGGSVSTLTIQRTQQEDSAVYLCASSLVPGLLRLGKYEQYFGPGTRLTVT.